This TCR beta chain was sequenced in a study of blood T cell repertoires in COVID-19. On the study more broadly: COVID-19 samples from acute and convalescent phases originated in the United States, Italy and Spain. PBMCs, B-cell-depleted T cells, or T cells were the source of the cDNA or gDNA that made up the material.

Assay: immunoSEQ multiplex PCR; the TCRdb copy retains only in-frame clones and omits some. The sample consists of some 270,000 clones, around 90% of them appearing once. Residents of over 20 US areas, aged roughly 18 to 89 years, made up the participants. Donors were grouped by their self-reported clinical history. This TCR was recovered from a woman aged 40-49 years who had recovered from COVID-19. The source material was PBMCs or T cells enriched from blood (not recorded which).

The CDR3 coding sequence is TGCGCCAGCAGCTGGGGCATCCCTAATCAGCCCCAGCATTTT. The encoded protein is CASSWGIPNQPQHF. This rearrangement joins TRBV5-1 to TRBJ1-5; TRBD1 might be the D (5 bases). The CDR3 covers 14 residues. The germline gives CDR1 SGHRS, CDR2 YFSETQ. The germline V and J ends were trimmed by 3 bases and 4 bases, with 11 bases remaining between them.